This TCR beta chain was captured by sequencing in a study of blood T cell repertoires in COVID-19 (dated by TCRdb to 2020 to 2021). Background on the whole study: Samples covering the acute and convalescent phases of COVID-19 were provided by collaborators in the United States, Italy and Spain. The prospective study material was composed of cDNA or gDNA derived from T cells, B-cell-depleted T cells, or PBMCs. The dataset comprised deeply sampled blood TCRbeta repertoires from subjects exposed to, actively infected with, or recovered from COVID-19. The repertoires were made available in a free public database intended to serve as a resource for research on the immune response to SARS-CoV-2. The samples were drawn from the first 160 participants of the ongoing ImmuneRACE study and from under 1,500 subjects provided by 6 global collaborators. A de-identified subject ID, COVID-19 status, age in years and sex were almost always included in the sample metadata. Where available, HLA class I and class II types were obtained from metadata supplied by the sample provider rather than from assay-based typing. Overall results and qualifications from the work: The quantity of clinical and demographic metadata differed by source and by participant and was supplied without curation.

The immunoSEQ Assay, a bias-controlled multiplex PCR, was used to amplify TCRbeta CDR3 regions from genomic DNA. On the study's bioinformatics: Within the assay, amplification of reference gene primers was used to estimate how many nucleated cells each sample contained. Sequence reads were collapsed and filtered to measure the absolute abundance of every unique TCRbeta CDR3 rearrangement. For each sample, productive Simpson clonality was calculated as the square root of Simpson's diversity index over productive rearrangements. Here the immuneACCESS table is served through TCRdb, limited to in-frame sequences with V and J called. Missing clones are a known gap in these copies; in checked studies unresolved V genes cover under half, and the rest lacks a known reason. V and J calls and clone size are as listed in that table; D and trimming were resolved from the DNA. Within this sample are 170,000 or so clones, with less than 90% of them counted one time only. The ten largest clonotypes hold over 12% of the sample.

The collaborating institutions used their own protocols to collect whole blood in K2EDTA tubes. For TCRbeta analysis, collaborators shipped samples as frozen whole blood, isolated PBMCs, or DNA extracted from either of those sample types. Comment on this clone: The antigen it recognizes is unknown. Base qualities are missing; no much larger clone stands one base away.

The germline V gene gives CDR1 as MDHEN and CDR2 as SYDVKM. The CDR3 starts with the cysteine, ends with the phenylalanine, and has 16 residues. Only the CDR3 region is kept as DNA, spanning 48 bases read in frame from base 1. Trimming removed 5 bases from V and 6 bases from J; the gene matches leave 10 bases unexplained. Source material: peripheral blood. This sequence uses TRBV28 and TRBJ1-6; 7 central nucleotides agree with TRBD1. This receptor was taken from a man aged 18 to 29 with active or convalescent COVID-19. Read as DNA, the sequence is TGTGCCAGCAGTACCGGGGACAGCTTCATTAATTCACCCCTCCACTTT. The translation is CASSTGDSFINSPLHF.